This TCR beta chain was recovered during a study of neurological immune-mediated disorders. Each sequencing run yielded over 160 million TCR-beta sequences from 15-18 subjects. TCRdb independently ran MiXCR on the 5' RACE reads; one entry per CDR3 protein. The data show 65,000 to 80,000 distinct CDR3 sequences, 17% seen once. Broader study findings: HTLV-1-associated myelopathy displayed the greatest TCR clonal expansion, and multiple sclerosis exhibited the smallest, lower than that of healthy controls.

Germline V gene sequence: CDR1 DFQATT, CDR2 SNEGSKA (reference sequence). V lost 5 bases and J 3 bases, leaving 13 bases between the germline ends. This CDR3 is 13 amino acids long. On this clonotype: The target antigen is unknown.

The receptor was derived from a woman aged 40 to 50 in good health. The specimen sequenced was PBMCs. The chain has TRBV20-1 and TRBJ1-1; weak D call: TRBD1 (6 bases). The CDR3 DNA reads TGCAGTGCTCCCGGGGGGCCCTACACTGAAGCTTTCTTT. It is translated as CSAPGGPYTEAFF.